This T cell receptor (beta chain) derives from a study of cytomegalovirus exposure and HLA in healthy donors (dated by TCRdb to 2015 to 2018). General notes on the study: An earlier analysis of roughly 500 of the donors reported about 250 Gb of sequence data and approximately 110 million unique TCR beta sequences from approximately 180 million T cells. Approximately 300 gigabases of sequencing data and tens of millions of unique TCR sequences were included in an early release covering under 650 HLA-typed donors. Among the approximately 400 genotyped donors, 75% to 90% belonged to the genetic ancestry cluster associated with self-reported Caucasian donors. The study was designed to test whether signatures of past pathogen exposure could be identified by cataloging public T cell receptors. The study profiled the T cell repertoires of 550 to 700 subjects by immunosequencing and related them to cytomegalovirus serostatus. Along with the approximately 670-subject first cohort, a separate validation cohort of 120 different subjects was used. To predict cytomegalovirus infection status, the study brought together high-throughput TCR immunosequencing, statistical association of individual TCRs with disease status, and machine learning. To study patterns of TCR occurrence, a later analysis re-analyzed previously published TCR beta repertoires from under 750 donors and added high-resolution HLA genotyping. The later analysis used no new phenotypic data to find candidate immune exposures, relying instead on TCR beta sequences and their occurrence across donors. To decide whether each TCR beta V gene segment behaved as functional or pseudogenic, an earlier analysis of some 540 of the donors relied on high-throughput TCR beta sequencing. Donor age, sex, ethnicity and CMV serostatus were compiled alongside the repertoire data. A later genetic analysis used genome-wide SNP genotypes for about 65% of the 666 donors, treating that subset as a discovery cohort. Every repertoire in the discovery cohort had been generated on one and the same sequencing platform. HLA typing covered class I and class II loci at four-digit resolution. The number of typed donors differed by locus: about 620-630 for A, B, C, DRB1 and DQB1; 500 to 550 for DQA1; 606 for DPA1; and 450 to 480 for DPB1. Because of strong linkage in the cohort, roughly five DR-DQ haplotypes were treated as single units for association and clustering. Across about 370 genotyped donors of the cohort, an average of approximately 220,000 unique TCR beta nucleotide sequences per donor were sequenced, and approximately 17% of those sequences were non-productive.

V lost 0 bases and J lost 5 bases; the stretch between them is 15 bases long. CDR1 and CDR2, looked up from the germline V gene (reference sequence), are SGHNT and YYREEE. The CDR3 starts with the cysteine, ends with the phenylalanine, and has 15 residues. Only the CDR3 DNA stays, 45 bases, in frame from base 1. Concerning this clone: Its antigen is currently not known.

The paper as a whole reports these results and caveats: Assigning TCR associations to individual alleles was difficult when HLA alleles, especially DR and DQ, strongly co-occurred. In a later analysis, several top co-occurrence clusters were reported to appear linked to parvovirus B19, influenza, CMV and Epstein-Barr virus. Correlated functional status among segregating V segments might reflect linkage disequilibrium, but an unknown experimental factor could not be ruled out. A further reported finding was that TCR beta sequences accurately predicted the HLA-A and HLA-B alleles for most subjects in the first cohort. Compared with equally common non-associated chains, HLA-associated TCR beta chains in a later analysis were more clonally expanded and had lower generation probabilities. Some IMGT-functional V segments, including TRBV6-2 and TRBV6-3, could not be distinguished by the 87-base-pair reads and were therefore excluded. Compared with the roughly 700-donor mean, donors in an Asian-associated ancestry cluster had fewer N-insertions in productive TCRs, according to a later genetic analysis. For the cohort, immune exposure information was limited to CMV serostatus. In both the original and validation cohorts, the classifier was reported to diagnose cytomegalovirus status with high specificity and sensitivity. Sequencing depth was assumed to be roughly uniform across donors in the presence/absence analyses, though that assumption may not hold. A few of the identified cytomegalovirus-associated TCR beta chains were confirmed in vitro to be specific for cytomegalovirus antigens. HLA typing was unavailable for some donors at each locus, so association tests used only the typed subset. At a false discovery rate of 0.05, a later analysis linked 16,000 or so TCR beta sequences to specific HLA alleles. In a later analysis, TCR association rates were found to vary across HLA loci, with the most associated TCRs seen for DRB1 alleles and the fewest for HLA-C alleles. The study listed around 160 TCR beta chains as associated with cytomegalovirus. In an earlier analysis of under 600 of the donors, most TCR beta V segments were observed in productive rearrangements about 90% or about 30% of the time, broadly matching IMGT annotations. V-gene and J-gene trimming of TCR beta chains was associated with a missense DCLRE1C variant in a later genetic analysis, and the association was replicated in an independent cohort. A cluster of highly shared sequence variants was judged likely to be a technical artifact of the sequencing pipeline. Because counts were too low, around 17 rarely observed V segments, including chromosome 9 orphons, were left out of the earlier analysis of a few hundred of the donors. Most CMV-associated TCR beta chains appeared to be HLA-restricted in a later analysis, and the HLA associations seemed to be driven largely by CMV exposure. It was suggested by the authors that the approach could potentially be generalized to other disease states and immunological phenotypes. Only TCR beta chains were sequenced in this cohort, and the absence of alpha or paired-chain data limited detectable features. Across donors, most TCR sequences were observed very rarely, whereas some public TCRs were present in many individuals.

In total, 630 or so healthy bone marrow donors made up the cohort. Cohort members were all nominally healthy when sampled, although unrecorded immune exposures were likely present. The donor was CMV seronegative and belonged to the group of 350 to 400 seronegative cohort members. A peripheral blood sample was provided by each donor, and peripheral blood mononuclear cells were used for TCR beta sequencing. The Qiagen DNeasy Blood Extraction Kit was used to extract genomic DNA from the blood cell samples. Preparation of the library involved the immunoSEQ multiplex PCR assay. For the multiplex PCR, a mixture combining 60 forward primers for TCR Vbeta segments and 13 reverse primers for TCR Jbeta segments was used. A multiplex PCR assay on genomic DNA amplified the CDR3 region of rearranged TCR beta genes. Amplified TCR beta libraries were sequenced as 87-base-pair reads on the Illumina HiSeq System. In the source study's methods: A later analysis tallied 80 million to 95 million unique TCR beta chains across the 700 or so repertoires, and about 12 million of those chains were shared by two or more donors. Raw reads were error-corrected and collapsed into unique sequences with a nearest-neighbor algorithm that merged closely related sequences to remove PCR and sequencing errors. V, D and J gene segments were assigned by aligning CDR3 sequences to IMGT reference sequences. For a sequence to be retained, at least a six-nucleotide match to both a V gene segment and a J gene segment was required. Rearrangements were classified as productive when the CDR3 lacked stop codons and remained in frame with V and J, and all other rearrangements were classified as non-productive. Following IMGT convention, CDR3 was defined as the stretch from the second conserved V-encoded cysteine up to the conserved J-encoded phenylalanine. The earlier analysis of 500 to 650 of the donors excluded any sequence lacking an unambiguous match to a single V gene segment. An earlier analysis of approximately 590 of the donors classified V segments as functional when productive rearrangements were above 56.7% and as segregating when the standard deviation between donors was above 5%. A statistical classification framework was built for diagnosing cytomegalovirus status from the catalog of TCR beta chain sequences. A later analysis assigned V and J genes by comparing TCR nucleotide sequences with IMGT/GENE-DB human TR gene sequences. A later analysis assigned CDR3 sequences and most-parsimonious VDJ recombination scenarios with the TCRdist pipeline. In a later analysis, each TCR beta chain was defined by its CDR3 amino acid sequence together with its V-gene family, and reads without a unique V-gene family were excluded. As a way to deal with suspected cross-contamination and a sequencing artifact, a later analysis dropped 640 or so nucleotide sequences that were highly shared and had low generation probability. In a later analysis, a clonal expansion index for each public chain was calculated from normalized within-repertoire ranks of inferred template counts. In a later analysis, generation probabilities were computed using a VDJ recombination model fitted to out-of-frame rearrangements, and the results were checked against IGoR. Hypergeometric tests were used in a later analysis to score TCR-TCR, TCR-HLA and TCR-CMV co-occurrence, with a repertoire-size bias correction applied to the TCR pairs. A later analysis estimated false discovery rates by permuting HLA or CMV assignments 20 times. In a later analysis, co-occurring TCRs were grouped using DBSCAN, and TCRdist sequence similarity was added for clustering within HLA-allele-positive subsets. Repertoires with fewer than 30,000 or more than 120,000 public chains were left out of co-occurrence clustering, as were five repertoires with anomalous nucleotide sharing. TCRdb took this table from immuneACCESS and kept in-frame rearrangements with V and J called. Such tables lack part of the clones; where checked against another copy, unresolved V genes explain under half of the gap, and the rest is unexplained. V and J calls and clone size follow that table, whereas D and trimming were derived from the DNA. This sample's listing comprises 150,000 to 200,000 clones. 1.3% of the sample belongs to the ten largest clones.

This TCR was recovered from a woman in her sixties or seventies in good health and CMV-seronegative. The sample consisted of PBMCs. The V gene is TRBV5-4 and the J gene is TRBJ2-7; TRBD2 is a possible D gene, resting on 6 matching bases. Read as DNA, the sequence is TGTGCCAGCAGCTTGGGGCGCGGGGCGCTCAACGAGCAGTACTTC. Its protein is CASSLGRGALNEQYF.